Listed here are 19 T cell receptor beta chains from one sample, sequenced in a study of shared clonotypes between healthy human individuals. Clones were read by immunoSEQ multiplex PCR, and TCRdb kept only the in-frame ones, dropping some. Of about a million clones in the sample, approximately 80% are singletons; the top ten hold approximately 1.5%. The sample was memory CD4+ T cells sorted from blood. Subset: CD45RA-negative fraction. The receptors shown here come from a man younger than 35 in good health.

The genes are TRBV6-1 and TRBJ1-2; the D is unclear. With 3 bases removed from V and 0 bases from J, the gap between germline ends came to 11 bases. CDR1 and CDR2 (germline): MNHNS, SASEGT. The CDR3 is made up of 15 amino acids. CDR3 in DNA: TGTGCCAGCAGTGAGGGCCAGCGAGCTAACTATGGCTACACCTTC. This encodes CASSEGQRANYGYTF.

Worth noting for this clone: This sample also contains other DNA sequences that code for the same CDR3. The chain couples TRBV7-2 to TRBJ2-2; 16 bases agree with TRBD2. Germline lookup yields CDR1 SGHTA and CDR2 FQGNSA. The CDR3 length is 16 residues. Unmatched junction bases numbered 4, after V lost 5 bases and J lost 7 bases. The DNA for the CDR3 is TGTGCCAGCAGCCCGGGACTAGCGGGAGGGTACGGGGAGCTGTTTTTT. Protein product: CASSPGLAGGYGELFF.

The chain joins TRBV10-3 to TRBJ1-1; D not resolved. This CDR3 comprises 15 residues. V was shortened by 0 bases and J by 0 bases, with 8 bases between the two germline ends. Germline V lookup: CDR1 ENHRY, CDR2 SYGVKD. The DNA of the CDR3 is TGTGCCATCAGTGAGTCGCCGGTCATGAACACTGAAGCTTTCTTT. It codes for CAISESPVMNTEAFF.

The rearrangement joins TRBV11-2 to TRBJ2-7; 7 bases map to TRBD1. Germline loops: CDR1 SGHAT, CDR2 FQNNGV. V lost 1 base, J lost 7 bases, and 7 bases stayed unmatched. The CDR3 is 14 amino acids. This CDR3 is CASSLGGTAPEQYF. In nucleotides, the CDR3 is TGTGCCAGCAGCTTAGGTGGGACAGCCCCTGAGCAGTACTTC.

Only one count was recorded for this clone. The V and J genes are TRBV30 and TRBJ2-7, with no clear D. V lost 2 bases to trimming and J lost 6 bases, with 11 bases between them. The CDR3 length is 12 residues. The germline V gene encodes CDR1 GTSNPN and CDR2 SVGIG (reference sequence). Here the CDR3 reads CAWSTQFAEQYF. The CDR3 DNA follows: TGTGCCTGGAGTACGCAGTTTGCCGAGCAGTACTTC.

Remarks on this clone: Other DNA sequences from this sample encode an identical CDR3 as well. The rearrangement links TRBV5-1 to TRBJ2-5; no clear D. The CDR3 consists of 14 residues. Trimming left V 4 bases short and J 5 bases short, with 15 bases between. Germline V gene data show CDR1 as SGHRS and CDR2 as YFSETQ. This CDR3 is CASSPGRNQETQYF. In DNA form, the CDR3 reads TGCGCCAGCAGCCCCGGACGCAATCAGGAGACCCAGTACTTC.

A note on this clone: Other DNA variants within this sample encode the same CDR3. J is TRBJ1-2 and V is TRBV5-1, with 9 bases fitting TRBD1. The CDR3 length is 14 residues. The V gene end was trimmed by 1 base and the J gene end by 8 bases; junction bases not matched to a gene: 6. CDR1 and CDR2 (germline): SGHRS, YFSETQ. The CDR3 reads CASSLQDRGGGYTF. Here the CDR3 DNA reads TGCGCCAGCAGCTTGCAGGACAGGGGTGGCGGCTACACCTTC.

This chain links TRBV6-5 with TRBJ2-6; unclear D gene. This CDR3 has 15 amino acids. The germline CDR1 and CDR2 sequences are MNHEY and SVGAGI. Trimming removed 0 bases from V and 0 bases from J, with 3 bases in between. The chain's CDR3 is CASSYSISGANVLTF. As DNA, the CDR3 is TGTGCCAGCAGTTACTCGATCTCTGGGGCCAACGTCCTGACTTTC.

Worth noting for this clone: Distinct nucleotide sequences in the sample also encode this CDR3. The rearrangement uses TRBV5-1 and TRBJ2-1; D is perhaps TRBD1 or TRBD2 (5 bases each). Deletions cut 0 bases from V and 4 bases from J, with 14 bases between. Germline V CDR1 and CDR2: SGHRS, YFSETQ. This CDR3 is built from 16 residues. CDR3 region: CASSLVAGTSYNEQFF. The CDR3 DNA is TGCGCCAGCAGCTTGGTGGCCGGGACCTCTTACAATGAGCAGTTCTTC. The full variable domain, completed using reference TRBV5-1 and TRBJ2-1, is KAGVTQTPRYLIKTRGQQVTLSCSPISGHRSVSWYQQTPGQGLQFLFEYFSETQRNKGNFPGRFSGRQFSNSRSEMNVSTLELGDSALYLCASSLVAGTSYNEQFFGPGTRLTVL.

The V and J genes are TRBV7-2 and TRBJ2-1, with 11 bases lining up with TRBD2. Germline CDR1 reads SGHTA; CDR2 reads FQGNSA. Trimming at V came to 0 bases and at J to 4 bases, leaving 2 bases not matched to a gene. The CDR3 has 16 residues. The CDR3 reads CASSLASGGAYNEQFF. DNA of the CDR3: TGTGCCAGCAGCTTAGCTAGCGGGGGGGCTTACAATGAGCAGTTCTTC.

The rearrangement uses TRBV10-3 and TRBJ1-5, with unresolved D. Germline CDR1 reads ENHRY; CDR2 reads SYGVKD. This CDR3 spans 17 amino acids. V lost 2 bases to trimming and J lost 0 bases, with 14 bases between them. The chain's CDR3 is CAISEKADTYSNQPQHF. CDR3 coding DNA: TGTGCCATCAGTGAGAAGGCAGACACTTATAGCAATCAGCCCCAGCATTTT.

The V and J genes are TRBV5-1 and TRBJ2-5; the D gene is possibly TRBD1 (5 bases). The CDR3 consists of 14 residues. Germline V gene sequence: CDR1 SGHRS, CDR2 YFSETQ. V was shortened by 0 bases and J by 5 bases, with 11 bases between the two germline ends. The CDR3 sequence: CASSLEGPHETQYF. DNA for the CDR3: TGCGCCAGCAGCTTGGAGGGGCCACACGAGACCCAGTACTTC.

The DNA of the CDR3 is TGCAGCGTTGTGGGGGGGGGAGGTCAGCCCCAGCATTTT. It translates to CSVVGGGGQPQHF. The chain combines TRBV29-1 with TRBJ1-5; D might be TRBD1 (5 bases). The V end was cut by 4 bases, the J end by 6 bases, with 13 bases between. This CDR3 region has 13 residues. The germline CDR1 and CDR2 sequences are SQVTM and ANQGSEA.

V is TRBV30 and J is TRBJ1-1; the D is unclear. The germline V gene encodes CDR1 GTSNPN and CDR2 SVGIG (reference sequence). The CDR3 length is 13 residues. Trimming took 1 base from V and 4 from J, leaving 10 bases between them. The CDR3 reads CAWSASGSTEAFF. CDR3 sequence (DNA): TGTGCCTGGAGTGCATCGGGGTCCACTGAAGCTTTCTTT.

The J gene is TRBJ2-7, the V gene TRBV7-4, with 9 bases fitting TRBD1. The V gene end was trimmed by 1 base and the J gene end by 4 bases; junction bases not matched to a gene: 5. The CDR3 contains 15 residues. Per the germline V gene, CDR1 is SGHVT and CDR2 is SQSDAQ. In DNA form, the CDR3 reads TGTGCCAGCAGCTTAGGGGGACAGGGATGGTACGAGCAGTACTTC. Amino acids: CASSLGGQGWYEQYF.

The V call is TRBV10-3, the J call TRBJ2-2; TRBD1 agrees at 7 bases. In germline, CDR1 is ENHRY, CDR2 SYGVKD. Trimming took 11 bases from V and 0 from J; bases not matched to a gene: 6. The CDR3 has 14 amino acids. The CDR3 loop is CASRDSSNTGELFF. CDR3 bases: TGTGCCTCCCGGGACAGCTCGAACACCGGGGAGCTGTTTTTT.

The chain employs TRBV5-1 and TRBJ2-7; 8 bases map to TRBD1. Trimming removed 0 bases from V and 3 bases from J; junction bases left unmatched: 5. This CDR3 is built from 15 residues. Germline V gene sequence: CDR1 SGHRS, CDR2 YFSETQ. This chain's CDR3 is CASSLVQGAGYEQYF. In nucleotides, the CDR3 is TGCGCCAGCAGCTTGGTTCAGGGGGCAGGCTACGAGCAGTACTTC. The variable domain in full, with the rest retrieved from reference TRBV5-1 and TRBJ2-7, is KAGVTQTPRYLIKTRGQQVTLSCSPISGHRSVSWYQQTPGQGLQFLFEYFSETQRNKGNFPGRFSGRQFSNSRSEMNVSTLELGDSALYLCASSLVQGAGYEQYFGPGTRLTVT.

V and J are TRBV2 and TRBJ1-5, with D unresolved. Trimming cost V 7 bases and J 4 bases, with 14 bases left between them. CDR3 length equals 14 residues. CDR1 and CDR2 from the germline V gene are SNHLY and FYNNEI. In DNA, the CDR3 is TGTGCCAGCAAAGAGGAGGTCGGAAATCAGCCCCAGCATTTT. Translated: CASKEEVGNQPQHF.

The chain recombines TRBV5-6 with TRBJ1-2; D unresolved. This CDR3 contains 13 residues. Per germline, CDR1 SGHDT and CDR2 YYEEEE. V lost 4 bases, J lost 5 bases, and 12 bases lay in between. The DNA of the CDR3 is TGTGCCAGCAGCCCGGCAGGTATTTATGGCTACACCTTC. As protein: CASSPAGIYGYTF.